This TCR beta chain was identified during a study of persistence of HIV-infected CD4 T cells. The germline V and J ends were trimmed by 7 bases and 5 bases, with 9 bases remaining between them. CDR1 MNHEY and CDR2 SMNVEV come from the germline V gene (reference sequence). The CDR3 consists of 12 residues. The immunoSEQ assay was version 4, run in survey mode. Profiled with immunoSEQ multiplex PCR; TCRdb holds only in-frame clones, not every one. Found here are fewer than 35,000 clones, about four fifths of them singletons; the top ten hold over 0.7%. This clone was picked up a small number of times. The target antigen is unknown. Lysates of CMV-infected fibroblasts at 9 to 10 ug/mL stimulated these cells. CD40L/CD69 double-negative CD45RO-high memory CD4+ T cells were collected.

The source of this sequence is an adult man with HIV who was CMV-seropositive. This chain joins TRBV27 and TRBJ1-5, with a weak D call TRBD1 (5 bases). The source was CD4+ T cells sorted from PBMCs after approximately 19-hour stimulation, collected from a patient who received antiretroviral therapy. The CDR3 sequence: CASKQGDQPQHF. The CDR3 coding sequence is TGTGCCAGCAAACAAGGGGATCAGCCCCAGCATTTT.